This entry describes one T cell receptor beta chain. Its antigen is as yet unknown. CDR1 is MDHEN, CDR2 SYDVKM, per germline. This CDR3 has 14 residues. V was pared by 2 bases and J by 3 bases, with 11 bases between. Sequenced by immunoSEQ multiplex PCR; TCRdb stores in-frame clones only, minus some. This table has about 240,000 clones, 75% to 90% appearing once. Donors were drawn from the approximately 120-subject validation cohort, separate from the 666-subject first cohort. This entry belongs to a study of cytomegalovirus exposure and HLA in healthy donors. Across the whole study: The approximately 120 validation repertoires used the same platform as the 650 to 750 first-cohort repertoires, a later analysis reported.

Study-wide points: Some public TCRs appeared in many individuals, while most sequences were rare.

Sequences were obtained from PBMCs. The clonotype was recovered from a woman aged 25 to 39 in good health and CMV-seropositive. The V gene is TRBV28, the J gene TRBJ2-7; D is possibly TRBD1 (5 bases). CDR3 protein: CASSLQGLIYEQYF. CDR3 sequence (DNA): TGTGCCAGCAGTTTACAGGGTTTGATCTACGAGCAGTACTTC.